Below are 4 T cell receptor beta chains sequenced from a single sample in a study of response to subunit inactivated influenza vaccine. TCRdb recomputed calls from the RT-PCR reads with MiXCR, one row per CDR3 protein. This table holds under 500,000 distinct CDR3 sequences, about a tenth found once. The specimen was PBMCs from blood, collected about 40 days after vaccination. Every receptor here comes from a man aged 50-60 years who received an inactivated influenza vaccine.

The sample holds a few counts of this clonotype. This rearrangement joins TRBV12-3 or TRBV12-4 to TRBJ2-2; 11 bases line up with TRBD1. CDR3 length equals 16 residues. Unmatched junction bases numbered 6, after V lost 6 bases and J lost 3 bases. CDR3 protein: CASSLPGQGDTGELFF. The CDR3 DNA reads as TGTGCCAGCAGCCTCCCGGGACAGGGGGACACCGGGGAGCTGTTTTTT.

This clonotype was seen repeatedly, ten times or more. The chain recombines TRBV12-3 or TRBV12-4 with TRBJ2-2; 7 bases agree with TRBD1. Trimming cost V 1 base and J 4 bases; bases outside gene matches: 6. CDR3 length: 16 residues. This CDR3 is CASSLDRTGATGELFF. In DNA, the CDR3 is TGTGCCAGCAGTTTAGATCGGACAGGTGCCACCGGGGAGCTGTTTTTT.

This clonotype was seen repeatedly, ten times or more. This chain uses TRBV5-1 with TRBJ2-6; D is unclear. The germline V gene has CDR1 SGHRS and CDR2 YFSETQ. V was trimmed by 4 bases and J by 0 bases, leaving 8 bases between them. CDR3 length equals 15 residues. The CDR3: CASSPYISGANVLTF. The CDR3 nucleotides read TGCGCCAGCAGCCCCTACATCTCTGGGGCCAACGTCCTGACTTTC.

This clonotype has a handful of counts. The V gene is TRBV10-3, the J gene TRBJ2-7, with no clear D. The CDR3 consists of 12 residues. The V end lost 1 base, the J end lost 7 bases, and 8 bases lay between the germline ends. Per germline, CDR1 ENHRY and CDR2 SYGVKD. This CDR3 is CAISEYGSEQYF. DNA of the CDR3: TGTGCCATCAGTGAGTACGGGTCAGAGCAGTACTTC.